This TCR beta chain was retrieved from a study of Graves' ophthalmopathy and Graves' hyperthyroidism. Study results and limitations: The model predicted progression of ophthalmopathy with a sensitivity of roughly 69%, and its specificity was about 73%.

The germline CDR1 and CDR2 sequences are MGHRA and YSYEKL. The CDR3 has 15 residues. The junction had 5 bases not matched to a gene; V was cut back by 1 base and J by 7 bases. Amplification of TCR beta CDR3 regions used RNA transcripts. An initial RT-PCR round employing HTBI primers preceded a second-round multiplex PCR. TCRdb re-analysed the multiplex PCR reads in MiXCR, keeping a single row per CDR3 protein. The data contain about 390,000 distinct CDR3 sequences, 17% of them singletons. The authors defined stable hyperthyroidism as no ophthalmopathy within 18 months of follow-up. People with hyperthyroidism were aged 18 to 65 and newly diagnosed, under 2 months' duration. What supplied the PBMCs was 7.5 to 10 ml of fresh peripheral blood. As to this clonotype: As yet, its antigen is unknown.

Input material: peripheral blood. The receptor was derived from an adult woman with stable Graves' hyperthyroidism. The chain links TRBV4-1 to TRBJ1-3; 9 bases map to TRBD1. CDR3 DNA sequence: TGCGCCAGCAGCCAAGGGGACAGGGTGTACAACACCATATATTTT. Translated, it gives CASSQGDRVYNTIYF.